The clone carrying this T cell receptor (beta chain) was seen only a few times. Its antigen is still unknown. Within the sample, other DNA sequences also encode this same CDR3. Since all of the isolated RNA was reverse transcribed, expressed TCRB transcripts were what got sequenced. Clones were sequenced by immunoSEQ multiplex PCR, and TCRdb holds only the in-frame ones, with some missing. The table has under 350,000 clones, roughly 8% seen once. These data originate in a study of beta chain features in type 1 diabetes. Study-wide findings and caveats: Cells with high TCR expression could be over-represented when cDNA is sequenced. Among patients with Type 1 diabetes, TCRB CDR3s were moderately but significantly shorter in every one of the four CD4+ subsets.

CDR3 length: 12 residues. V lost 7 bases and J lost 5, with 11 bases in between. Germline loops: CDR1 MNHEY, CDR2 SVGAGI. The source is a young woman in good health. Sequenced sample: central memory CD4+ T cells from blood. The chain employs TRBV6-5 and TRBJ2-5, with D possibly being TRBD2 (6 bases). The CDR3 spells CASTGTSETQYF. The CDR3 nucleotides read TGTGCCAGCACGGGGACTTCGGAGACCCAGTACTTC.